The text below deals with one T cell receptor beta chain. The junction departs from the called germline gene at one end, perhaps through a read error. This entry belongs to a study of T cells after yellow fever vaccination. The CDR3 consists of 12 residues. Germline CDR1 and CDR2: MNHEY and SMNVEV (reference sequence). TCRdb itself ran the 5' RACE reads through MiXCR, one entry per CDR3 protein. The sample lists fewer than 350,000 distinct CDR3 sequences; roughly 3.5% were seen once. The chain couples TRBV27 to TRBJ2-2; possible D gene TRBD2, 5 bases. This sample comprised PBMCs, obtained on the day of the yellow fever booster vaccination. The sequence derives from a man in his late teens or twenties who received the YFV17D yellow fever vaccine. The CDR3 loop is CTSSRVHRGAVF. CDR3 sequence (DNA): TGCACCAGCAGCCGTGTACACCGGGGAGCTGTTTTT.